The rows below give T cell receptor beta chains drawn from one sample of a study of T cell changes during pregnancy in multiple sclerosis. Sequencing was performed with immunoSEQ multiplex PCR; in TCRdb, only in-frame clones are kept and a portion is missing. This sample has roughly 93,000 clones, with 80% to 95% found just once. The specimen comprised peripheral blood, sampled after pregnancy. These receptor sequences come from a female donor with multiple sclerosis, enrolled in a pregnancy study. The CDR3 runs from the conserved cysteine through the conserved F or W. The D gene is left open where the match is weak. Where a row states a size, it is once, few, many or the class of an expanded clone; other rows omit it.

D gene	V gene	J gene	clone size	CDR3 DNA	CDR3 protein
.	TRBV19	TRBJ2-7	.	TGTGCCAGTAGTTTCCTACTCGGCCAGGGGTGGTACGAGCAGTACTTC	CASSFLLGQGWYEQYF
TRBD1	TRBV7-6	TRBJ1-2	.	TGTGCCAGCAGCGCACAGGGGTGGTATGGCTACACCTTC	CASSAQGWYGYTF
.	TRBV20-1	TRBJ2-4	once	TGCAGTGCTAATCAGGCTCAGTCTCAGTACTTC	CSANQAQSQYF
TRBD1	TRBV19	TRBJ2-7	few	TGTGCCAGTAGTATGGTCGGGACAGGGTACTACGAGCAGTACTTC	CASSMVGTGYYEQYF
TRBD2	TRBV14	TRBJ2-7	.	TGTGCCAGCAGCCAAGGGACTAGCGGGAGGTCATACGAGCAGTACTTC	CASSQGTSGRSYEQYF
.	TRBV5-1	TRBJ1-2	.	TGCGCCAGCAGCTTGGCCGAAGGGGGTGGCTACACCTTC	CASSLAEGGGYTF
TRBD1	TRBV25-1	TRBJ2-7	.	TGTGCCAGCAGTGAATTCGGGACAGGGTTATACGAGCAGTACTTC	CASSEFGTGLYEQYF
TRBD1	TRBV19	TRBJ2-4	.	TGTGCCAGTATAGCGCAGGGGGCCGCCAAAAACATTCAGTACTTC	CASIAQGAAKNIQYF
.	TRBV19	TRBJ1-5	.	TGTGCCAGTAGTGATATCCCAGGCAGCAATCAGCCCCAGCATTTT	CASSDIPGSNQPQHF
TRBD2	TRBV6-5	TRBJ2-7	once	TGTGCCAGCAGTTACTCGATCGGGGGGGCGTCCTACGAGCAGTACTTC	CASSYSIGGASYEQYF
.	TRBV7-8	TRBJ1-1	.	TGTGCCAGCAGCATCCAGGGGACGGCTGAAGCTTTCTTT	CASSIQGTAEAFF
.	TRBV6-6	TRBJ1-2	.	TGTGCCAGCAAACGCGGACATCCATTCGGAGGCTACACCTTC	CASKRGHPFGGYTF
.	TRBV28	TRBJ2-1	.	TGTGCCAGCAGGGGAGGGGGAGCTCCGAGTATAGAGCAGTTCTTC	CASRGGGAPSIEQFF
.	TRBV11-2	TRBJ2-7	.	TGTGCCAGCAGCTTAGCCCGATTTGACAGGACCACCTACGAGCAGTACTTC	CASSLARFDRTTYEQYF
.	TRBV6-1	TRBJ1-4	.	TGTGCCAGCAGTGAACTGGGGGGGAATGAAAAACTGTTTTTT	CASSELGGNEKLFF
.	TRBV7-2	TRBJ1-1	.	TGTGCCAGCAGCTTTGACAGGCAGAACACTGAAGCTTTCTTT	CASSFDRQNTEAFF
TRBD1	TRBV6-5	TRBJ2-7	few	TGTGCCAGTTTTACCGGGACAGGGGGCCACGAGCAGTACTTC	CASFTGTGGHEQYF
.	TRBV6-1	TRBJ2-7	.	TGTGCCAGCAGGCGGGGGCAATCGAACACCTACGAGCAGTACTTC	CASRRGQSNTYEQYF
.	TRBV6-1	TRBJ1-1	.	TGTGCCAGCCACTCGGGGGGGGTAAACACTGAAGCTTTCTTT	CASHSGGVNTEAFF
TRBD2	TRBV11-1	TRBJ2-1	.	TGTGCCAGCAGCTTACAGCTAGCGGGGTACAATGAGCAGTTCTTC	CASSLQLAGYNEQFF
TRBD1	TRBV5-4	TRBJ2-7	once	TGTGCCAGCAGTCGCCAGGGGGCGAGGACCTCCGAGCAGTACTTC	CASSRQGARTSEQYF
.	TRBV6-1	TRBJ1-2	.	TGTGCCAGCAGTGTGGGTGGAGGCTATGGCTACACCTTC	CASSVGGGYGYTF
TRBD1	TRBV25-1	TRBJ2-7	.	TGTGCCAGCAGTGAAGCGCAGGGGGCTGGCGAGCAGTACTTC	CASSEAQGAGEQYF
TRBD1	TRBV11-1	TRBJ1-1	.	TGTGCCAGCAGCCGAAACAGGGGGGGGAACACTGAAGCTTTCTTT	CASSRNRGGNTEAFF
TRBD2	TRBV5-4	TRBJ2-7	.	TGTGCCACCCCTCGGGGTAGCGGGAGCGACGAGCAGTACTTC	CATPRGSGSDEQYF
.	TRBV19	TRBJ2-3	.	TGTGCCAGGACCGATTTGACTATTCCCCCAGATACGCAGTATTTT	CARTDLTIPPDTQYF
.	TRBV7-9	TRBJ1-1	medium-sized	TGTGCCAGCAGCCTCATGCGGGGGGACAAAAGAGAAGCTTTCTTT	CASSLMRGDKREAFF
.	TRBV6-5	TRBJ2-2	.	TGTGCCAGCATGGGGGGATTCACCGGGGAGCTGTTTTTT	CASMGGFTGELFF
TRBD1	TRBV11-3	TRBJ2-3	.	TGTGCCAGCAGCTCGACAGGGGCACTCACAGATACGCAGTATTTT	CASSSTGALTDTQYF
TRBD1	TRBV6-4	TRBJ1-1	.	TGTGCCAGCAGGCCGGGACAGATGAACACTGAAGCTTTCTTT	CASRPGQMNTEAFF
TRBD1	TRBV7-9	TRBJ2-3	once	TGTGCCAGCAACCAGGGGGACAGAAGCACAGATACGCAGTATTTT	CASNQGDRSTDTQYF
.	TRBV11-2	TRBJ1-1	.	TGTGCCAGCAGGCCGGAGGCTTTTAACACTGAAGCTTTCTTT	CASRPEAFNTEAFF
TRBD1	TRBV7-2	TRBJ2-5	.	TGTGCCAGCAGCTTAGGGATTAACAGGGGGCTTCAAGAGACCCAGTACTTC	CASSLGINRGLQETQYF
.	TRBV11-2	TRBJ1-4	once	TGTGCCAGCAGCAGGGCCGGCAGGGGACCACCCAAACTGTTTTTT	CASSRAGRGPPKLFF
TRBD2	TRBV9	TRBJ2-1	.	TGTGCCAGCGGCGGGACTAGCTCCTACAATGAGCAGTTCTTC	CASGGTSSYNEQFF
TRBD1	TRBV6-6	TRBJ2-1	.	TGTGCCAGCAGTTACCCGGACAGGGGCTTGAATGAGCAGTTCTTC	CASSYPDRGLNEQFF
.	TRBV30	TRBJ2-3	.	TGTGCCTGGAGTGTAACAGTCAGCTTCACAGATACGCAGTATTTT	CAWSVTVSFTDTQYF
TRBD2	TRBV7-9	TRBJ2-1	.	TGTGCCAGCAGCTTAGGGCGGGAGGCCTACAATGAGCAGTTCTTC	CASSLGREAYNEQFF
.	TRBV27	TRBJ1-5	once	TGTGCCAGCAACACGGGGGATCAGCCCCAGCATTTT	CASNTGDQPQHF
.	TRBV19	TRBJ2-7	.	TGTGCCAGTAGTAGGCGTAGACTAGGGCTCATCGAGCAGTACTTC	CASSRRRLGLIEQYF